The T cell receptor beta chain under discussion was sequenced for a study of human T cells and chemical hapten exposure (dated by TCRdb to 2020 to 2023). A note on the overall study: For sensitization, 2% DPC in acetone was applied to an approximately 2 cm by approximately 2 cm area of upper inner arm skin. Weekly therapeutic DPC doses were additionally applied to the scalp of patients throughout the approximately 24-week study period. Patch testing was performed on the upper back with Finn chambers containing 0.01% DPC, and the patch tests were scored after 6 days according to International Contact Dermatitis Research Group standards. Alopecia areata with under or over 50% scalp involvement, alopecia totalis and alopecia universalis were represented in the patient cohort, which was mostly female. The libraries were sequenced as a pool, and the TCR yield per sample differed mostly because of small variations in library volumes within the pool. Peripheral blood TCR repertoire changes were tracked in vivo in alopecia patients during primary and secondary sensitization to the hapten diphenylcyclopropenone (DPC). Blood samples were taken from patients before sensitization (week 0) and then at 2, 6 and about 24 weeks after DPC sensitization. About 30 alopecia patients provided blood for TCR sequencing at one to four time points (pre-sensitization, 2, 6 and 24 weeks). Broader findings and caveats from the paper: The number of TCRs above 1 in 1000 frequency did not change with DPC sensitization; there was no evidence of global repertoire structure alterations. After repeated subsampling, the strength of the expansion versus patch-test correlation and the threshold at which it became significant changed. Significantly more large CDR3 similarity clusters were formed by expanded TCRs than by pre-sensitization or healthy control sets, consistent with antigen-driven responses. Because every patient had alopecia, a presumed autoimmune disease, the patients' immune response might differ from that of healthy individuals. Patch test score correlated positively with the number of PT1 expanded TCRs, reaching significance at thresholds 8, 16 and 32 but not at 4.

V is cut by 2 bases and J by 4 bases, and the space between the germline ends is 6 bases. From the germline V gene, CDR1 is SGHTA and CDR2 is FQGTGA. The CDR3 runs 13 residues from the cysteine to the phenylalanine. Here the CDR3 DNA is all that survives: 39 bases in frame from base 1. This clonotype has ten or more counts. Its binding antigen is unknown. The record has no base qualities; no much larger clone is one base away. This sample's time point label indicates: patch test 3, about 24 weeks after DPC sensitization. What the treatment or condition label conveys for this sample: therapeutic diphenylcyclopropenone sensitization with weekly scalp DPC. At every patch-test visit, the blood draw took place before the patch test was put on. To be eligible, patients had to be aged 18 to 70, diagnosed with alopecia and judged suitable for DPC therapy, while pregnant patients were excluded. Total RNA was extracted from unfractionated whole blood collected in Tempus Blood RNA tubes.

Receptor libraries were prepared by RACE. Sequencing took place on a NextSeq 500. During library preparation, unique molecular identifiers were attached to individual cDNA molecules so that TCRs could be counted quantitatively and reproducibly. From each blood RNA sample, both TCR alpha and TCR beta chains were sequenced. The original methods were these. Samples had a median of about 90,000 TCRs, with a range from roughly 23,224 to 750,000. V, J and CDR3 annotation of the TCR reads was carried out using the Decombinator software suite. Every sample was subsampled to the same number of TCRs (28,000) for the PS versus PT1 abundance plots. TCRs were defined as expanded if absent before sensitization and observed at least eight times at the 2-week time point. The raw public reads went through TCRdb reprocessing: fastp at Q25, MiXCR clone calling, in-frame beta chains kept. For every CDR3 protein sequence, its rows merge into one entry that carries the most common genes and DNA. The V and J calls reflect TCRdb's pipeline rather than the authors' work. Counted in this sample were tens of thousands of distinct CDR3 sequences; over 10% of them appeared once. The ten largest clones take up 5.7% of the sample.

This sequence uses TRBV7-3 and TRBJ2-1, with the D gene call left open. Specimen: whole blood, collected in connection with sensitization to the hapten diphenylcyclopropenone (DPC). This TCR derives from a woman aged 50 to 60 with alopecia areata. Some clones in this sample may be carry-over from other donors' samples. The CDR3 protein sequence reads: CASSLGTYNEQFF. The bases read TGTGCCAGCAGCTTAGGCACTTACAATGAGCAGTTCTTC.